This record looks at one T cell receptor beta chain sequence and its context. Antigen specificity is unknown. The protocol was immunoSEQ multiplex PCR, while the TCRdb copy is restricted to in-frame clones and leaves out a portion. The sample has around 67,000 clones; around 80% are singletons. The cohort excluded patients with autoimmune disease history or systemic immunosuppression. The sample comes from a study of OX40 agonist ivuxolimab in advanced cancers. Study-level background: All patients had ivuxolimab intravenously every 2 weeks at 0.01 to 10 mg/kg. Partial responses were achieved by three patients, one with hepatocellular carcinoma and two with cutaneous melanoma.

Study-wide points: At 0.1 to 3.0 mg/kg and by week 6, clonal expansion occurred in CD4+ and CD8+ blood T cells.

CDR1 is MNHEY and CDR2 is SVGAGI in the germline V gene. The germline V and J ends were trimmed by 2 bases and 4 bases, with 9 bases remaining between them. The CDR3 runs 14 residues. V is TRBV6-5 and J is TRBJ1-3; D is unclear. The sequencing here drew on CD4+ or CD8+ T cells sorted from blood, taken in a trial of the OX40 agonist ivuxolimab. The TCR sequence derives from an adult with an advanced solid tumor such as melanoma, head and neck, liver or kidney cancer. For the CDR3, the DNA is TGTGCCAGCAGTTACGCGGAGTCGGGAAACACCATATATTTT. Translation gives CASSYAESGNTIYF.